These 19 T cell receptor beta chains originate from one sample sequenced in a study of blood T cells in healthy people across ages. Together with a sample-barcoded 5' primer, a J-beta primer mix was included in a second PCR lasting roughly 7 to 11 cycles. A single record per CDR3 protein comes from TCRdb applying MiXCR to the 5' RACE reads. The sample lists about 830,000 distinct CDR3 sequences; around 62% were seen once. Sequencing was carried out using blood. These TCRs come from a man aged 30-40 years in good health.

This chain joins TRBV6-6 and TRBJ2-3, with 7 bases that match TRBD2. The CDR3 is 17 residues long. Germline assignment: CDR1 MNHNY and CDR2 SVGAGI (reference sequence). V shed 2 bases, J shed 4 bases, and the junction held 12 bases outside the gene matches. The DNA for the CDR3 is TGTGCCAGCAGTTACGCCGGGAGGAGCGTTCTCCCAGATACGCAGTATTTT. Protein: CASSYAGRSVLPDTQYF.

CDR3 sequence reads: CSAAPLFGAPGGYEQYF. The CDR3 region has the DNA TGCAGTGCCGCACCACTCTTCGGGGCACCTGGGGGCTACGAGCAGTACTTC. The gene calls are TRBV20-1 and TRBJ2-7; the D call may be TRBD1 or TRBD2 (5 bases each). The germline CDR1 and CDR2 sequences are DFQATT and SNEGSKA (reference sequence). With 6 bases removed from V and 3 bases from J, the gap between germline ends came to 27 bases. The CDR3 runs to 17 residues.

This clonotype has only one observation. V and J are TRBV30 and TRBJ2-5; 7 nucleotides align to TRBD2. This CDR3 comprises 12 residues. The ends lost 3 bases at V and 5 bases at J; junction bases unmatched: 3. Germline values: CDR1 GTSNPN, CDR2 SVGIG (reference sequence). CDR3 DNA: TGTGCCTGGAGGCGCGGGGGTGAGACCCAGTACTTC. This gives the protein CAWRRGGETQYF.

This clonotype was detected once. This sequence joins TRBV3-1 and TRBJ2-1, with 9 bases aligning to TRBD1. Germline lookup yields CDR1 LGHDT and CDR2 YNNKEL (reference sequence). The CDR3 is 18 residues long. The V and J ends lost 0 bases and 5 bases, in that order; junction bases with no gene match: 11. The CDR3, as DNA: TGTGCCAGCAGCCAAGATAGGATGGGACAGGGAGAAGACAATGAGCAGTTCTTC. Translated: CASSQDRMGQGEDNEQFF.

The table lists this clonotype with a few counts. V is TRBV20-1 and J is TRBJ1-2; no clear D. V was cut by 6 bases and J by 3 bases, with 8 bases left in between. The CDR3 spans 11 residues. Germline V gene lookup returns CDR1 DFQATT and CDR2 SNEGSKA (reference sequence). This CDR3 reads CSAPDDYGYTF. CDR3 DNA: TGCAGTGCCCCAGACGACTATGGCTACACCTTC.

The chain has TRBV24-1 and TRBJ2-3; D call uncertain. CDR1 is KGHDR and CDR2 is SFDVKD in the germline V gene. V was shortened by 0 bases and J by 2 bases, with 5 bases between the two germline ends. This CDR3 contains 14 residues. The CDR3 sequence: CATSDLQVTDTQYF. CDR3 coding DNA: TGTGCCACCAGTGATTTGCAGGTCACAGATACGCAGTATTTT.

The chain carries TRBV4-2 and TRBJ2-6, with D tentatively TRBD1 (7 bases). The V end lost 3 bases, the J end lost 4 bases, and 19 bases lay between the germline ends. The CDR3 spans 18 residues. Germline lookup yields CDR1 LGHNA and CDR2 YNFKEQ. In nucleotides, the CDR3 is TGTGCCAGCAGCCACCCAAGGAGGGGGCTATCAGGGGCCAACGTCCTGACTTTC. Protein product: CASSHPRRGLSGANVLTF.

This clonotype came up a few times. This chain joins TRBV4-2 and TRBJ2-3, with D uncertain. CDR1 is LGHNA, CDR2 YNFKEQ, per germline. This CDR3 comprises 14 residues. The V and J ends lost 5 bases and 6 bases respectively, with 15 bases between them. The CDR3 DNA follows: TGTGCCAGCAGCAACGAACCCTCACGGGATACGCAGTATTTT. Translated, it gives CASSNEPSRDTQYF.

Here the CDR3 DNA reads TGTGCCAGCAATTCCTCAAGCGGGGGGGCCTTCGCCTACAATGAGCAGTTCTTC. Translating gives CASNSSSGGAFAYNEQFF. The gene calls are TRBV28 and TRBJ2-1; 10 bases fit TRBD2. This CDR3 spans 18 amino acids. CDR1 is MDHEN and CDR2 is SYDVKM in the germline V gene. The V and J ends lost 7 bases and 2 bases, in that order; junction bases with no gene match: 14.

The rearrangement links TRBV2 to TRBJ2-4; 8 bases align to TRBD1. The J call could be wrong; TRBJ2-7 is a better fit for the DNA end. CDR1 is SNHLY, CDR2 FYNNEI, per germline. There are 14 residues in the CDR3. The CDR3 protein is CASRNGQGLGEQYF. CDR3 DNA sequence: TGTGCCAGCCGTAACGGACAGGGCCTCGGCGAGCAGTACTTC.

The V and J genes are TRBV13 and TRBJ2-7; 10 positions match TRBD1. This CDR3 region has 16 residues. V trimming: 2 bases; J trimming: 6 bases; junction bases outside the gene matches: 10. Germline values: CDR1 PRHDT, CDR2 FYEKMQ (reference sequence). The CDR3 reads CASSLSMRQGAVEQYF. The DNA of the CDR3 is TGTGCCAGCAGCTTAAGTATGCGACAGGGGGCCGTCGAGCAGTACTTC.

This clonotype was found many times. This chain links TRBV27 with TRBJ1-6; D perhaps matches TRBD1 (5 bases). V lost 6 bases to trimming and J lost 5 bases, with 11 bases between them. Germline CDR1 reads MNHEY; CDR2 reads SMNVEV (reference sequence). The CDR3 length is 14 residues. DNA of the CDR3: TGTGCCAGCAGGGCAGGGTTGGATAATTCACCCCTCCACTTT. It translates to CASRAGLDNSPLHF.

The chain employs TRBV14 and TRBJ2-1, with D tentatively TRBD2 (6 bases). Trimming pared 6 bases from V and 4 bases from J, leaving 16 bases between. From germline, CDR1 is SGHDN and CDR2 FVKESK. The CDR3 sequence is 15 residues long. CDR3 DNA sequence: TGTGCCAGCAGAGGTACTAGCCGGGTATACAATGAGCAGTTCTTC. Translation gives CASRGTSRVYNEQFF.

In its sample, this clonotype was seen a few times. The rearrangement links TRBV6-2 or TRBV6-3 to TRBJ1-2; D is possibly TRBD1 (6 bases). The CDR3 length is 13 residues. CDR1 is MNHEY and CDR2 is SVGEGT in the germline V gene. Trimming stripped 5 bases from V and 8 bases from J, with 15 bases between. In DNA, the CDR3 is TGTGCCAGCAGTCGCGGACAGATTAACGGCTACACCTTC. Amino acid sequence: CASSRGQINGYTF.

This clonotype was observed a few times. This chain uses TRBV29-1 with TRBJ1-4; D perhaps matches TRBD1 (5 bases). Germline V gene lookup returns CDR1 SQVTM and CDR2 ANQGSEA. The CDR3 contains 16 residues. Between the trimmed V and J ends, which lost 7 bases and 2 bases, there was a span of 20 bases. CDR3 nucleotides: TGCAGCGCGAAGGGACTCACGTATGGGACTAATGAAAAACTGTTTTTT. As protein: CSAKGLTYGTNEKLFF.

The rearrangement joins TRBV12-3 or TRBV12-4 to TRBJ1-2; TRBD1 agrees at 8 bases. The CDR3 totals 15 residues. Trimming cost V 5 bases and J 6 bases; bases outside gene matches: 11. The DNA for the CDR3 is TGTGCCAGCAGTCCCCGGAGACAGGGGCGGGATGGCTACACCTTC. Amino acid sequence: CASSPRRQGRDGYTF.

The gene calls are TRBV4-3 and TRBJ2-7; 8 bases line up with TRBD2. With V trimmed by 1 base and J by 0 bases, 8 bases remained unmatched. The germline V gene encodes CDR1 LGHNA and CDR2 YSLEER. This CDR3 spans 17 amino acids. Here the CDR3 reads CASSQVYGGGSSYEQYF. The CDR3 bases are TGCGCCAGCAGCCAAGTGTATGGCGGGGGGAGCTCCTACGAGCAGTACTTC.

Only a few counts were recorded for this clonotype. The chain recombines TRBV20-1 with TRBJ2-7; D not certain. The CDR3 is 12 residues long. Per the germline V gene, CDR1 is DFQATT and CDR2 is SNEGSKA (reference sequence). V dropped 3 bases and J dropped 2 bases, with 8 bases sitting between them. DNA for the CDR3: TGCAGTGCTAGGGCCCTGACCTACGAGCAGTACTTC. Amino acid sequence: CSARALTYEQYF.

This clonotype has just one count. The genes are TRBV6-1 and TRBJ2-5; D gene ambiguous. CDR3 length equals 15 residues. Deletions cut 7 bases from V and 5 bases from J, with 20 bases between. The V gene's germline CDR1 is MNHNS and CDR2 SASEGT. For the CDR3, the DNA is TGTGCCAGCACCACCATGCCGCCCGATTTGGAGACCCAGTACTTC. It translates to CASTTMPPDLETQYF.